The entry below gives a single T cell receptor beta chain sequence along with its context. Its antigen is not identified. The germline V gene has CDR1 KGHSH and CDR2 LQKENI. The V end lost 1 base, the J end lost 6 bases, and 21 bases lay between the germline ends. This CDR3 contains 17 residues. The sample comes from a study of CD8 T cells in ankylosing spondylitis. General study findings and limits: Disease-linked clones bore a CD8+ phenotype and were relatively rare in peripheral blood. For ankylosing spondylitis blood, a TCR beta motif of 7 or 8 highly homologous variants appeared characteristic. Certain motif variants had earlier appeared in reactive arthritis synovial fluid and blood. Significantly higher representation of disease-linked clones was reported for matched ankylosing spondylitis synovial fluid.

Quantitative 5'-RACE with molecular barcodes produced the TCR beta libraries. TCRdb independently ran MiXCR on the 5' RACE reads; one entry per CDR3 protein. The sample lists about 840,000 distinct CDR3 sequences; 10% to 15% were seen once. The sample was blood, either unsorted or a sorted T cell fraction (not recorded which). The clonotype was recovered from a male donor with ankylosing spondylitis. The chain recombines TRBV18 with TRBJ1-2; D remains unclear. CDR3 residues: CASSPLHGQIKDNGYTF. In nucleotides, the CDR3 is TGTGCCAGCTCACCACTGCACGGGCAGATCAAAGACAATGGCTACACCTTC. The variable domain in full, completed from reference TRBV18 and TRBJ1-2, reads NAGVMQNPRHLVRRRGQEARLRCSPMKGHSHVYWYRQLPEEGLKFMVYLQKENIIDESGMPKERFSAEFPKEGPSILRIQQVVRGDSAAYFCASSPLHGQIKDNGYTFGSGTRLTVV.